A single sample gave rise to the 26 T cell receptor beta chains below, sequenced in a study of T-cell memory formation after mild COVID-19. TCRdb itself ran the 5' RACE reads through MiXCR, one entry per CDR3 protein. The table includes hundreds of thousands of distinct CDR3 sequences, about 23% detected once. Sequencing was done on a sample of PBMCs or a T cell subset sorted from them (not recorded which). These receptors were collected from an adult woman who had mild COVID-19 (a few samples of this study predate the infection). Cell type and time point are not known.

This clonotype has a count of ten or more. This rearrangement joins TRBV7-3 to TRBJ2-7; D could derive from TRBD1 or TRBD2 (7 bases each). Trimming took 5 bases from V and 6 from J, leaving 14 bases between them. Germline V gives CDR1 SGHTA, CDR2 FQGTGA. This CDR3 is 13 amino acids long. CDR3 in DNA: TGTGCCAGCAGCACGACAGGGAGGGGCGAGCAGTACTTC. Translation: CASSTTGRGEQYF.

This chain connects TRBV4-2 to TRBJ2-7; possibly TRBD1 or TRBD2 for D (5 bases each). The CDR3 sequence is 16 residues long. CDR1 and CDR2 (germline): LGHNA, YNFKEQ. With 0 bases removed from V and 0 bases from J, the gap between germline ends came to 12 bases. CDR3 coding DNA: TGTGCCAGCAGCCAAGATAGGGACCCGAGCTCCTACGAGCAGTACTTC. Its protein product is CASSQDRDPSSYEQYF.

The chain combines TRBV24-1 with TRBJ2-1; D is unresolved. This CDR3 spans 14 amino acids. The V and J ends lost 0 bases and 4 bases respectively, with 6 bases between them. Germline CDR1 and CDR2: KGHDR and SFDVKD. The CDR3 loop is CATSDLGNYNEQFF. The CDR3, as DNA: TGTGCCACCAGTGATTTGGGGAATTACAATGAGCAGTTCTTC.

The rearrangement joins TRBV5-1 to TRBJ1-1; D not resolved. Trimming took 0 bases from V and 0 from J, leaving 9 bases between them. The CDR3 extends over 15 amino acids. Germline V gene data show CDR1 as SGHRS and CDR2 as YFSETQ. Here the CDR3 reads CASSLGGEMNTEAFF. The CDR3 bases are TGCGCCAGCAGCTTGGGCGGGGAGATGAACACTGAAGCTTTCTTT.

This clonotype was recorded a few times. The chain is built from TRBV20-1 and TRBJ2-6, with D perhaps being TRBD1 or TRBD2 (6 bases each). CDR3 length: 19 residues. Between the trimmed V and J ends, which lost 0 bases and 0 bases, there was a span of 18 bases. The germline V gene has CDR1 DFQATT and CDR2 SNEGSKA (reference sequence). CDR3 bases: TGCAGTGCTAGAGAGTGGCGGGACACGGGAGCCTCTGGGGCCAACGTCCTGACTTTC. This sequence encodes CSAREWRDTGASGANVLTF.

The gene calls are TRBV20-1 and TRBJ1-5; D gene uncertain. This CDR3 comprises 15 residues. CDR1 is DFQATT, CDR2 SNEGSKA, per germline (reference sequence). Between the trimmed V and J ends, which lost 0 bases and 3 bases, there was a span of 12 bases. The CDR3 spells CSARDYQRFNQPQHF. DNA of the CDR3: TGCAGTGCTAGAGATTATCAACGGTTCAATCAGCCCCAGCATTTT.

The sample holds a few counts of this clonotype. J is TRBJ1-2 and V is TRBV9; weak D call: TRBD1 (5 bases). This CDR3 is 16 amino acids long. Trimming pared 0 bases from V and 1 base from J, leaving 13 bases between. Germline V gives CDR1 SGDLS, CDR2 YYNGEE. DNA of the CDR3: TGTGCCAGCAGCGTAGGGGGCAGGCCCTTTAACTATGGCTACACCTTC. Translated: CASSVGGRPFNYGYTF.

This clonotype was detected a few times. The chain uses TRBV7-9 and TRBJ2-3; no reliable D call. CDR3 size: 16 residues. Germline CDR1 SEHNR, CDR2 FQNEAQ (reference sequence). Trimming stripped 4 bases from V and 0 bases from J, with 14 bases between. The CDR3 region has the DNA TGTGCCAGCAGCTCCCTTTCTTTGCGGAGCACAGATACGCAGTATTTT. Translating it yields CASSSLSLRSTDTQYF.

CDR3: CATSDWQGGTPDTQYF. The CDR3 DNA follows: TGTGCCACCAGTGATTGGCAGGGAGGAACTCCAGATACGCAGTATTTT. This sequence joins TRBV24-1 and TRBJ2-3, with D possibly being TRBD2 (6 bases). The germline gives CDR1 KGHDR, CDR2 SFDVKD. The CDR3 length is 16 residues. The V and J ends lost 2 bases and 4 bases respectively, with 15 bases between them.

This chain connects TRBV12-3 or TRBV12-4 to TRBJ2-5, with D possibly TRBD2 on 5 matching bases. The CDR3 covers 13 residues. Trimming removed 7 bases from V and 5 bases from J, with 14 bases in between. The chain's CDR3 is CASTDPGEETQYF. CDR3 in DNA: TGTGCCAGCACCGACCCTGGGGAGGAGACCCAGTACTTC.

This rearrangement joins TRBV24-1 to TRBJ2-6, with D possibly being TRBD2 (5 bases). In germline, CDR1 is KGHDR, CDR2 SFDVKD. The CDR3 contains 16 residues. Between the trimmed V and J ends, which lost 1 base and 4 bases, there was a span of 10 bases. CDR3: CATSDFRGSGANVLTF. CDR3 bases: TGTGCCACCAGTGATTTCCGAGGGTCCGGGGCCAACGTCCTGACTTTC.

This clonotype turned up a few times. The CDR3: CATSRDHGGGPKDEKLFF. The CDR3 coding sequence is TGTGCCACCAGCAGAGATCACGGTGGGGGTCCGAAGGATGAAAAACTGTTTTTT. The rearrangement uses TRBV15 and TRBJ1-4; D might be TRBD1 (5 bases). Per germline, CDR1 LNHNV and CDR2 YYDKDF (reference sequence). V was clipped by 0 bases and J by 6 bases, with 20 bases between them. The CDR3 contains 18 residues.

The rearrangement links TRBV5-1 to TRBJ1-6; TRBD1 aligns across 7 bases. The germline gives CDR1 SGHRS, CDR2 YFSETQ. Trimming removed 7 bases from V and 7 bases from J; junction bases left unmatched: 8. This CDR3 contains 14 residues. The DNA of the CDR3 is TGCGCCAGCTGGGAGGGGGCGCTCAATTCACCCCTCCACTTT. It translates to CASWEGALNSPLHF.

The chain couples TRBV7-8 to TRBJ2-1, with TRBD2 matching over 7 bases. The CDR3 is made up of 15 amino acids. The germline gives CDR1 SGHVS, CDR2 FQNEAQ. Germline trimming cut 5 bases from V and 4 bases from J; bases unmatched to any gene: 8. The CDR3 reads CASSLASGGYNEQFF. The CDR3 DNA follows: TGTGCCAGCAGCCTGGCTAGCGGAGGTTACAATGAGCAGTTCTTC.

This clonotype was counted only a few times. V is TRBV20-1 and J is TRBJ2-3; D unresolved. Germline V lookup: CDR1 DFQATT, CDR2 SNEGSKA (reference sequence). CDR3 length: 13 amino acids. Trimming pared 6 bases from V and 5 bases from J, leaving 15 bases between. As DNA, the CDR3 is TGCAGTGCCAGAAAGGGCCGAGGAGATACGCAGTATTTT. It encodes CSARKGRGDTQYF.

CDR3 loop: CASSQDRASGWDEQYF. The CDR3 region has the DNA TGTGCCAGCAGCCAAGATCGGGCTAGCGGGTGGGACGAGCAGTACTTC. The J gene is TRBJ2-7, the V gene TRBV4-2, with TRBD2 matching over 8 bases. Germline-derived CDR1 and CDR2 are LGHNA and YNFKEQ. The CDR3 is 16 residues long. J lost 5 bases, V lost 0 bases, and 9 bases had no gene match.

V gene TRBV7-8 combines with J gene TRBJ2-3; 8 bases are a match to TRBD1. In germline, CDR1 is SGHVS, CDR2 FQNEAQ. Trimming at V came to 5 bases and at J to 1 base, leaving 8 bases not matched to a gene. The CDR3 totals 16 residues. The CDR3 DNA reads TGTGCCAGCAGCAAAGAAACAGGGGGTCGCACAGATACGCAGTATTTT. Translated: CASSKETGGRTDTQYF.

V gene TRBV20-1 combines with J gene TRBJ2-7; TRBD2 aligns across 10 bases. The CDR3 runs to 15 residues. CDR1 is DFQATT and CDR2 is SNEGSKA in the germline V gene (reference sequence). Trimming cost V 6 bases and J 0 bases; bases outside gene matches: 8. CDR3 sequence reads: CSATRTSGGSYEQYF. The CDR3 coding sequence is TGCAGTGCAACCAGGACTAGCGGAGGCTCCTACGAGCAGTACTTC.

This clonotype has a handful of counts. The chain links TRBV12-3 or TRBV12-4 to TRBJ2-1; maybe TRBD1 (6 bases). The CDR3 is 15 residues long. V lost 7 bases and J lost 2, with 15 bases in between. CDR3 bases: TGTGCCAGCACCCTCTTGGGGGCAGCCTACAATGAGCAGTTCTTC. Protein product: CASTLLGAAYNEQFF.

This clonotype was seen more than once but under ten times. CDR3 residues: CASPKGGGELFF. The CDR3 bases are TGTGCCAGCCCAAAGGGTGGCGGGGAGCTGTTTTTT. The chain links TRBV21-1 to TRBJ2-2. TRBV21-1 is flagged as a pseudogene. The CDR3 is 12 amino acids.

The chain joins TRBV27 to TRBJ1-2; D not certain. The CDR3 contains 16 residues. V was trimmed by 5 bases and J by 7 bases, leaving 23 bases between them. The germline CDR1 and CDR2 sequences are MNHEY and SMNVEV (reference sequence). The CDR3 sequence is CASSRTGRPSYSGYTF. CDR3 sequence (DNA): TGTGCCAGCAGTCGGACTGGGAGACCATCTTATTCTGGCTACACCTTC.

CDR3 DNA sequence: TGTGCCGGACAGGGTCGCGGCTACACCTTC. Translation: CAGQGRGYTF. J is TRBJ1-2 and V is TRBV6-6, with 8 bases that match TRBD1. From germline, CDR1 is MNHNY and CDR2 SVGAGI (reference sequence). The CDR3 sequence is 10 residues long. The trim removed 11 bases at V and 8 bases at J, leaving 4 bases unmatched.

The V and J genes are TRBV20-1 and TRBJ1-1; 7 nucleotides match TRBD1. Germline V lookup: CDR1 DFQATT, CDR2 SNEGSKA (reference sequence). The CDR3 is made up of 13 amino acids. The V and J ends lost 6 bases and 1 base, in that order; junction bases with no gene match: 5. CDR3 DNA sequence: TGCAGTGCCTTGCAGGGGGGGAACACTGAAGCTTTCTTT. Amino acids: CSALQGGNTEAFF.

The CDR3 sequence: CATSRGGPATQYF. The CDR3 DNA reads as TGTGCCACCAGCCGGGGGGGGCCGGCTACGCAGTATTTT. The chain joins TRBV15 to TRBJ2-3; 8 bases fit TRBD2. The CDR3 totals 13 residues. CDR1 is LNHNV and CDR2 is YYDKDF in the germline V gene (reference sequence). Unmatched junction bases numbered 6, after V lost 5 bases and J lost 8 bases.

This clonotype was counted a few times. The J gene is TRBJ1-1, the V gene TRBV12-3 or TRBV12-4; a weak D match, TRBD1 (5 bases). V was trimmed by 4 bases and J by 7 bases, leaving 16 bases between them. The CDR3 consists of 14 residues. CDR3 amino acids: CASSSAGGLGEAFF. CDR3 nucleotides: TGTGCCAGCAGTTCCGCGGGGGGTTTGGGTGAAGCTTTCTTT.

The CDR3 region has the DNA TGTGCCAGCAGCTCTCAACTTGGGGACAACCCGGGCTATGGCTACACCTTC. Translated, it gives CASSSQLGDNPGYGYTF. This chain links TRBV11-2 with TRBJ1-2, with D perhaps TRBD1 (6 bases). In germline, CDR1 is SGHAT, CDR2 FQNNGV. V was clipped by 4 bases and J by 4 bases, with 22 bases between them. CDR3 length equals 17 residues.